Listed here are 14 T cell receptor beta chains from one sample, sequenced in a study of chemoradiotherapy in HPV16-positive cancers. This table comes from immunoSEQ multiplex PCR, and its TCRdb copy is limited to in-frame clones, with some not included. The sample carries under 35,000 clones, roughly 88% recorded once. Specimen: blood, collected from a patient who underwent chemoradiotherapy. The receptor source for this set is a human donor with HPV-associated anogenital cancer.

The chain employs TRBV4-1 and TRBJ2-1; the D is unclear. From germline, CDR1 is MGHRA and CDR2 YSYEKL. Trimming shortened V by 3 bases and J by 2 bases, and 14 bases separated the two germline ends. The CDR3 length is 16 residues. The CDR3 DNA reads as TGCGCCAGCAGCCAGATCGATATGGTTGCCTACAATGAGCAGTTCTTC. Protein: CASSQIDMVAYNEQFF.

The V and J genes are TRBV5-6 and TRBJ1-2; D uncertain. CDR3 length equals 14 residues. The germline V and J ends were trimmed by 0 bases and 5 bases, with 11 bases remaining between them. Germline V gene data show CDR1 as SGHDT and CDR2 as YYEEEE. CDR3 in DNA: TGTGCCAGCAGCTTGGCCCTCTCGGGGTATGGCTACACCTTC. It is translated as CASSLALSGYGYTF.

This chain joins TRBV15 and TRBJ2-6; D might be TRBD1 or TRBD2, each matching 5 bases. V was shortened by 1 base and J by 0 bases, with 7 bases between the two germline ends. The CDR3 spans 16 residues. Per germline, CDR1 LNHNV and CDR2 YYDKDF (reference sequence). The CDR3 coding sequence is TGTGCCACCAGCAGAGGAGGGGTCTCTGGGGCCAACGTCCTGACTTTC. It yields the protein CATSRGGVSGANVLTF.

Here the CDR3 reads CASCPGSDQETQYF. The CDR3 nucleotides are TGTGCCAGCTGCCCGGGGAGCGACCAAGAGACCCAGTACTTC. This rearrangement joins TRBV4-2 to TRBJ2-5, with D possibly TRBD2 on 5 matching bases. The germline CDR1 and CDR2 sequences are LGHNA and YNFKEQ. V was cut by 8 bases and J by 0 bases, with 13 bases left in between. The CDR3 totals 14 residues.

The chain carries TRBV5-1 and TRBJ1-4, with 11 bases lining up with TRBD1. V lost 2 bases to trimming and J lost 7 bases; unmatched junction nucleotides: 1. CDR1 is SGHRS, CDR2 YFSETQ, per germline. The CDR3 contains 14 residues. The CDR3 loop reads CASSLGQGAEKLFF. CDR3 DNA: TGCGCCAGCAGCTTAGGACAGGGGGCTGAAAAACTGTTTTTT. The complete variable domain, with remaining parts taken from reference TRBV5-1 and TRBJ1-4, reads KAGVTQTPRYLIKTRGQQVTLSCSPISGHRSVSWYQQTPGQGLQFLFEYFSETQRNKGNFPGRFSGRQFSNSRSEMNVSTLELGDSALYLCASSLGQGAEKLFFGSGTQLSVL.

The chain couples TRBV29-1 to TRBJ2-1; D not resolved. Per the germline V gene, CDR1 is SQVTM and CDR2 is ANQGSEA. V lost 8 bases, J lost 10 bases, and 21 bases lay in between. The CDR3 spans 13 residues. DNA of the CDR3: TGCAGCATGGGCGCGCTAGAGATTGGCGAGCAGTTCTTC. It encodes CSMGALEIGEQFF.

The sample holds one count of this clone. The rearrangement joins TRBV18 to TRBJ1-4, with 7 bases aligning to TRBD1. Germline V gives CDR1 KGHSH, CDR2 LQKENI. This CDR3 comprises 13 residues. V lost 6 bases, J lost 7 bases, and 5 bases stayed unmatched. This CDR3 is CASSDRVGEKLFF. CDR3 DNA sequence: TGTGCCAGCTCCGACAGGGTCGGTGAAAAACTGTTTTTT.

This clone appeared a single time. The rearrangement links TRBV11-2 to TRBJ1-1, with D perhaps TRBD1 (6 bases). Deletions cut 5 bases from V and 0 bases from J, with 19 bases between. CDR3 size: 17 residues. Germline CDR1 is SGHAT and CDR2 is FQNNGV. In nucleotides, the CDR3 is TGTGCCAGCAGCGCCCGGGGGGCGGTAAACATGAACACTGAAGCTTTCTTT. Translated: CASSARGAVNMNTEAFF.

This chain connects TRBV6-6 to TRBJ2-2; TRBD1 aligns across 10 bases. CDR3 length equals 15 residues. Germline CDR1 is MNHNY and CDR2 is SVGAGI (reference sequence). Germline trimming cut 4 bases from V and 5 bases from J; bases unmatched to any gene: 4. The CDR3 loop is CASSFRTGGTGELFF. CDR3 DNA: TGTGCCAGCAGTTTCCGGACAGGGGGAACCGGGGAGCTGTTTTTT.

V and J are TRBV6-6 and TRBJ1-1; D call uncertain. Germline CDR1 is MNHNY and CDR2 is SVGAGI (reference sequence). V shed 8 bases and J shed 4 bases, with 8 bases lying between them. The CDR3 has 11 residues. The CDR3 loop reads CASRAATEAFF. CDR3 nucleotides: TGTGCCAGCCGTGCCGCCACTGAAGCTTTCTTT.

The rearrangement links TRBV6-5 to TRBJ1-1; possibly TRBD1 for D (5 bases). The ends were cut back, 6 bases at V and 4 bases at J, with 12 bases in the middle. Germline V gene lookup returns CDR1 MNHEY and CDR2 SVGAGI. The CDR3 consists of 13 residues. The CDR3 reads CASRTQGGTEAFF. CDR3 DNA sequence: TGTGCCAGCAGGACTCAGGGTGGCACTGAAGCTTTCTTT.

This clone has just a few counts. The chain recombines TRBV6-4 with TRBJ2-1, with 7 positions matching TRBD2. Germline CDR1 is MRHNA and CDR2 is SNTAGT. The CDR3 loop spans 14 amino acids. The V segment lost 3 bases and the J segment 10 bases; nucleotides outside the gene matches: 9. CDR3 sequence: CASSEVAGIEEQFF. CDR3 nucleotide sequence: TGTGCCAGCAGTGAGGTAGCGGGCATCGAGGAGCAGTTCTTC.

This sequence joins TRBV7-8 and TRBJ1-6, with D possibly TRBD1 on 5 matching bases. The CDR3 consists of 13 residues. V gave up 5 bases and J gave up 9 bases, with 11 bases separating them. Looked up from germline, CDR1 is SGHVS and CDR2 is FQNEAQ. CDR3 loop: CASSRDPGSPLHF. In DNA, the CDR3 is TGTGCCAGCAGCCGGGACCCGGGTTCACCCCTCCACTTT. Full variable domain (rest looked up from reference TRBV7-8 and TRBJ1-6): GAGVSQSPRYKVAKRGQDVALRCDPISGHVSLFWYQQALGQGPEFLTYFQNEAQLDKSGLPSDRFFAERPEGSVSTLKIQRTQQEDSAVYLCASSRDPGSPLHFGNGTRLTVT.

V usage is TRBV29-1 and J usage is TRBJ1-2; TRBD1 might be the D (5 bases). From germline, CDR1 is SQVTM and CDR2 ANQGSEA. The CDR3 covers 13 residues. Deletions cut 6 bases from V and 5 bases from J, with 16 bases between. Here the CDR3 reads CSVAPDKGYGYTF. CDR3 coding DNA: TGCAGCGTCGCCCCTGACAAGGGGTATGGCTACACCTTC.